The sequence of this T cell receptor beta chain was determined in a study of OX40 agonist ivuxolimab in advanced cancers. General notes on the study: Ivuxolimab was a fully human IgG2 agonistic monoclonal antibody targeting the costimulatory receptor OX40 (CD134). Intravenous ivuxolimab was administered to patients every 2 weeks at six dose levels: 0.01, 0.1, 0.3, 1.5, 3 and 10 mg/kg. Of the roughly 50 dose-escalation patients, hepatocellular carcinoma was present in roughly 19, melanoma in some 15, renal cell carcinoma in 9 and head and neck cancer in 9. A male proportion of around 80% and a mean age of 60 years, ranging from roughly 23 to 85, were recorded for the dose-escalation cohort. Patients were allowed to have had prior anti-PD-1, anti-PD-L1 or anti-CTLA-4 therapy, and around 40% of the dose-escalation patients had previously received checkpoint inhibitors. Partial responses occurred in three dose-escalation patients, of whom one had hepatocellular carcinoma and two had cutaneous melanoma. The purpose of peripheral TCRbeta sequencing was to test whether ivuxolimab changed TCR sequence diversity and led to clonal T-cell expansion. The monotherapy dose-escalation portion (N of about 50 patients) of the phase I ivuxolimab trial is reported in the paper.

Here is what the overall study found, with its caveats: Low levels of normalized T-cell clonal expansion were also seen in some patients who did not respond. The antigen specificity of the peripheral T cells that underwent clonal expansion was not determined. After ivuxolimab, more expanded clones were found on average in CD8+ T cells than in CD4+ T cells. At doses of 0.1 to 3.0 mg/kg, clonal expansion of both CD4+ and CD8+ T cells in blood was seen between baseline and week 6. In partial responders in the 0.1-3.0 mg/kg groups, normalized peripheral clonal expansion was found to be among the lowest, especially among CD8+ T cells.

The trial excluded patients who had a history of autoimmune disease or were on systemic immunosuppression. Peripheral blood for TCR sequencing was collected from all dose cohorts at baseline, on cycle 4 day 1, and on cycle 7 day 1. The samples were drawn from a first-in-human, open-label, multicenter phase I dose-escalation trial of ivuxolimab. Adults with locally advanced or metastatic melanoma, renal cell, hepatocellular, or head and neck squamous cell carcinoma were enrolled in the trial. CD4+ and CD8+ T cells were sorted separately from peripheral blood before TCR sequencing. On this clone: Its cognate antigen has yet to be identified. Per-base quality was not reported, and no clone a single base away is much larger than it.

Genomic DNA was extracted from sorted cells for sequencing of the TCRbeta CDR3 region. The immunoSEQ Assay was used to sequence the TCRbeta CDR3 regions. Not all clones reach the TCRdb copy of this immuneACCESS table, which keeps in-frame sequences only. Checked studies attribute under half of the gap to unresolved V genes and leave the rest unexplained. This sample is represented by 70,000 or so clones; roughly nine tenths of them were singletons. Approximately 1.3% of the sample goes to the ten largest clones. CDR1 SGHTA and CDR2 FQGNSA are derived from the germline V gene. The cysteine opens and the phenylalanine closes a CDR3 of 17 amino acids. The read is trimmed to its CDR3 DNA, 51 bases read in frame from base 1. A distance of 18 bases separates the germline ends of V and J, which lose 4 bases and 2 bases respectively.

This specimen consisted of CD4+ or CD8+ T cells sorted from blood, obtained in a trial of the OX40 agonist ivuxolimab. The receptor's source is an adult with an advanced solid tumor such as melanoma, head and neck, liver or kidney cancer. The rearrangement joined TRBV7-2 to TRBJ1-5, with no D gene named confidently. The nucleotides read TGTGCCAGCAGCTCGGTGATTGGGTACTTCGGCAATCAGCCCCAGCATTTT. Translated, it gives CASSSVIGYFGNQPQHF. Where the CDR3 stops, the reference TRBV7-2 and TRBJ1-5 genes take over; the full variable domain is GAGVSQSPSNKVTEKGKDVELRCDPISGHTALYWYRQSLGQGLEFLIYFQGNSAPDKSGLPSDRFSAERTGGSVSTLTIQRTQQEDSAVYLCASSSVIGYFGNQPQHFGDGTRLSIL.